Each of the 22 T cell receptor beta chains below was sequenced from the same sample in a study of T cell repertoires in cytomegalovirus infection. TCRdb used MiXCR to reprocess the reads, holding one entry per CDR3 protein. The sample has 740,000 or so distinct CDR3 sequences; roughly 36% are singletons. The specimen was PBMCs. Receptors were obtained from a human donor in good health (CMV status not recorded). Some clones in this sample may be carry-over from other donors' samples.

V and J are TRBV6-5 and TRBJ1-5, with 8 nucleotides matching TRBD1. This CDR3 is 15 amino acids long. The germline V gene encodes CDR1 MNHEY and CDR2 SVGAGI. V gave up 2 bases and J gave up 3 bases; unmatched junction bases: 3. The CDR3 DNA reads TGTGCCAGCAGTTACACAGGGGGACCCAATCAGCCCCAGCATTTT. As protein: CASSYTGGPNQPQHF.

This clonotype was observed at least ten times. The rearrangement joins TRBV7-2 to TRBJ1-5; D gene unclear. Trimming stripped 1 base from V and 4 bases from J, with 5 bases between. The CDR3 covers 13 residues. Germline CDR1 and CDR2: SGHTA and FQGNSA. As DNA, the CDR3 is TGTGCCAGCAGCTTAGACCAGAATCAGCCCCAGCATTTT. It codes for CASSLDQNQPQHF.

The rearrangement uses TRBV7-6 and TRBJ2-1, with a weak D call TRBD2 (5 bases). Trimming removed 1 base at V and 9 bases at J, with 10 bases between. The CDR3 runs 13 residues. Germline V gene data show CDR1 as SGHVS and CDR2 as FNYEAQ. Written as DNA, the CDR3 is TGTGCCAGCAGCTTAGGGACTGTTGGTGAGCAGTTCTTC. This translates into CASSLGTVGEQFF.

The chain combines TRBV5-4 with TRBJ1-1; 7 nucleotides match TRBD1. Germline V lookup: CDR1 SGHNT, CDR2 YYREEE (reference sequence). Germline trimming cut 2 bases from V and 3 bases from J; bases unmatched to any gene: 4. The CDR3 is 14 residues long. This CDR3 is CASSFGRGDTEAFF. The CDR3 coding sequence is TGTGCCAGCAGCTTCGGCAGGGGGGACACTGAAGCTTTCTTT.

The rearrangement uses TRBV5-1 and TRBJ2-2; 9 nucleotides agree with TRBD2. The CDR3 sequence is 15 residues long. Germline loops: CDR1 SGHRS, CDR2 YFSETQ. After removal of 1 base from V and 3 bases from J, the junction contained 1 base not matched to a gene. The CDR3 here is CASSLTSGYTGELFF. In nucleotides, the CDR3 is TGCGCCAGCAGCTTGACTAGCGGGTACACCGGGGAGCTGTTTTTT.

This clonotype was picked up a small number of times. The chain links TRBV7-6 to TRBJ1-2; 8 bases match TRBD1. The ends lost 6 bases at V and 3 bases at J; junction bases unmatched: 6. This CDR3 has 14 residues. Germline assignment: CDR1 SGHVS and CDR2 FNYEAQ. The chain's CDR3 is CASRSDRGHYGYTF. CDR3 coding DNA: TGTGCCAGCAGGTCTGACAGGGGTCACTATGGCTACACCTTC.

The V gene is TRBV19, the J gene TRBJ1-4; D might be TRBD1 (6 bases). The V end was cut by 5 bases, the J end by 0 bases, with 10 bases between. Germline CDR1 is LNHDA and CDR2 is SQIVND (reference sequence). CDR3 size: 15 residues. In DNA form, the CDR3 reads TGTGCCAGTAGTCGGACAGCCTCAACTAATGAAAAACTGTTTTTT. Its protein is CASSRTASTNEKLFF.

This clonotype was counted a few times. The rearrangement uses TRBV7-8 and TRBJ2-2; D not certain. Trimming removed 5 bases from V and 1 base from J, with 11 bases in between. This CDR3 has 15 amino acids. Per germline, CDR1 SGHVS and CDR2 FQNEAQ. The CDR3 bases are TGTGCCAGCAGCCCCTCTGCTGGGAACACCGGGGAGCTGTTTTTT. This translates into CASSPSAGNTGELFF. The entire variable domain, with the rest obtained from reference TRBV7-8 and TRBJ2-2, is as follows: GAGVSQSPRYKVAKRGQDVALRCDPISGHVSLFWYQQALGQGPEFLTYFQNEAQLDKSGLPSDRFFAERPEGSVSTLKIQRTQQEDSAVYLCASSPSAGNTGELFFGEGSRLTVL.

This clonotype was observed a few times. V and J are TRBV7-8 and TRBJ2-7; 16 nucleotides match TRBD2. This CDR3 is 18 amino acids long. CDR1 is SGHVS, CDR2 FQNEAQ, per germline. V lost 2 bases and J lost 6; bases outside the gene matches: 10. The CDR3 loop reads CASSLLAGTSGRGGEQYF. The CDR3 DNA follows: TGTGCCAGCAGCTTATTGGCGGGGACTAGCGGGAGGGGAGGCGAGCAGTACTTC.

This clonotype has ten or more counts. At one end the junction does not follow the germline gene, possibly because of a read error. This rearrangement joins TRBV6-1 to TRBJ2-7; D is perhaps TRBD2 (6 bases). CDR3 length: 14 residues. In germline, CDR1 is MNHNS, CDR2 SASEGT. The CDR3 here is CASRGEATSHEQYF. CDR3 coding DNA: TGTGCCAGCAGGGGGGAGGCCACCTCCCACGAGCAGTACTTC.

This clonotype appeared many times. The chain joins TRBV11-2 to TRBJ1-2, with 9 bases matching TRBD1. CDR1 is SGHAT and CDR2 is FQNNGV in the germline V gene. Trimming at V came to 5 bases and at J to 8 bases, leaving 3 bases not matched to a gene. The CDR3 totals 12 residues. The CDR3 coding sequence is TGTGCCAGCAGCCTGGACAGGGGAGGCTACACCTTC. Its protein product is CASSLDRGGYTF.

This clonotype was counted between two and nine times. V and J are TRBV3-1 and TRBJ2-1, with 11 bases that match TRBD2. Germline-derived CDR1 and CDR2 are LGHDT and YNNKEL (reference sequence). After removal of 1 base from V and 9 bases from J, the junction contained 5 bases not matched to a gene. The CDR3 spans 15 residues. Here the CDR3 reads CASSQVLAGGGEQFF. DNA for the CDR3: TGTGCCAGCAGCCAAGTCCTAGCGGGGGGAGGTGAGCAGTTCTTC.

This clonotype has just a few counts. The V and J genes are TRBV12-3 or TRBV12-4 and TRBJ2-3; 7 bases match TRBD2. The CDR3 runs to 15 residues. V lost 7 bases and J lost 1; bases outside the gene matches: 8. This CDR3 reads CASTDGGGGTDTQYF. In DNA form, the CDR3 reads TGTGCCAGCACCGATGGCGGGGGAGGCACAGATACGCAGTATTTT.

This clonotype has only a few counts. The genes are TRBV28 and TRBJ2-1; 15 nucleotides match TRBD2. The CDR3 totals 16 residues. Germline V gene lookup returns CDR1 MDHEN and CDR2 SYDVKM. V lost 3 bases to trimming and J lost 8 bases; unmatched junction nucleotides: 5. The CDR3 DNA sequence: TGTGCCAGCAGTTTTTGGACTAGCGGGGGGGCCGATGAGCAGTTCTTC. This codes for CASSFWTSGGADEQFF.

This clonotype came up many times. The DNA of the CDR3 is TGTGCCAGCAGCGTGACCCGGGACACTGAAGCTTTCTTT. Its translation is CASSVTRDTEAFF. The chain has TRBV7-2 and TRBJ1-1; D unclear. The CDR3 contains 13 residues. The V end lost 5 bases, the J end lost 3 bases, and 10 bases lay between the germline ends. Germline CDR1 is SGHTA and CDR2 is FQGNSA.

Only a few counts were recorded for this clonotype. V gene TRBV12-3 or TRBV12-4 combines with J gene TRBJ2-1, with D possibly TRBD2 on 6 matching bases. The CDR3 loop spans 15 amino acids. Trimming left V 2 bases short and J 8 bases short, with 16 bases between. CDR3 residues: CASSLIVSQRDEQFF. The CDR3 nucleotides read TGTGCCAGCAGTTTAATAGTCTCTCAGCGGGATGAGCAGTTCTTC.

J is TRBJ2-7 and V is TRBV20-1, with 12 bases fitting TRBD2. CDR1 is DFQATT, CDR2 SNEGSKA, per germline (reference sequence). V lost 0 bases and J lost 7; bases outside the gene matches: 4. The CDR3 is made up of 14 amino acids. Written as DNA, the CDR3 is TGCAGTGCTAGAGACCTAGCGGGGGGGCCGGAGCAGTACTTC. This gives the protein CSARDLAGGPEQYF.

The V and J genes are TRBV28 and TRBJ2-5; D is undetermined. Trimming removed 2 bases at V and 4 bases at J, with 8 bases between. Germline CDR1 and CDR2: MDHEN and SYDVKM. This CDR3 is built from 13 residues. The CDR3 here is CASSLGKVETQYF. The CDR3, as DNA: TGTGCCAGCAGTTTAGGAAAGGTAGAGACCCAGTACTTC.

The CDR3 reads CASSLVPGLYGYTF. The DNA of the CDR3 is TGTGCCAGCAGCTTAGTTCCAGGGCTGTATGGCTACACCTTC. The J gene is TRBJ1-2, the V gene TRBV7-2, with D tentatively TRBD1 (5 bases). Germline V gene data show CDR1 as SGHTA and CDR2 as FQGNSA. The CDR3 totals 14 residues. The V gene lost 1 base and the J gene lost 5 bases, with 11 bases spanning the gap.

This clonotype was counted a few times. This chain connects TRBV5-1 to TRBJ2-5, with 10 bases matching TRBD2. This CDR3 has 17 residues. V lost 4 bases and J lost 2; bases outside the gene matches: 11. Germline CDR1 is SGHRS and CDR2 is YFSETQ. The CDR3 bases are TGCGCCAGCAGCCCTAGTCCGGGACTAGCGCAGCAAGAGACCCAGTACTTC. Translating it yields CASSPSPGLAQQETQYF.

The chain carries TRBV7-6 and TRBJ1-2; tentative D call: TRBD1 (6 bases). This CDR3 comprises 12 residues. From germline, CDR1 is SGHVS and CDR2 FNYEAQ. The CDR3 is CALGASNYGYTF. DNA for the CDR3: TGTGCATTGGGGGCCTCTAACTATGGCTACACCTTC.

V usage is TRBV10-3 and J usage is TRBJ2-5; possibly TRBD1 for D (5 bases). The V end was cut by 3 bases, the J end by 7 bases, with 15 bases between. The CDR3 length is 14 residues. CDR1 is ENHRY, CDR2 SYGVKD, per germline. The DNA of the CDR3 is TGTGCCATCAGTGAAGAGGTTAGACAGTCGACCCAGTACTTC. Protein sequence: CAISEEVRQSTQYF.